This entry concerns a single T cell receptor (beta chain). V dropped 6 bases and J dropped 2 bases, with 17 bases sitting between them. Germline V lookup: CDR1 SNHLY, CDR2 FYNNEI. The CDR3 is 15 residues long. In the authors' workflow: The assay estimated nucleated cells by amplifying reference gene primers. Clones were read by immunoSEQ multiplex PCR, and TCRdb kept only the in-frame ones, dropping some. The V and J calls and clone size were taken over from that table, and D and trimming were inferred from the DNA. The data hold under 200,000 clones, with roughly four fifths observed a single time. This sample is part of a study of blood T cell repertoires in COVID-19.

Sequencing was carried out using PBMCs or T cells enriched from blood (not recorded which). The V and J genes are TRBV2 and TRBJ2-7; D not resolved. This receptor was obtained from a man aged 45-65 years who had recovered from COVID-19. CDR3 amino acids: CASSRLGSGTYEQYF. In DNA form, the CDR3 reads TGTGCCAGCAGCCGCCTCGGTTCAGGAACCTACGAGCAGTACTTC.